This T cell receptor (beta chain) is drawn from a study of OX40 agonist ivuxolimab in advanced cancers. Profiled with immunoSEQ multiplex PCR; TCRdb holds only in-frame clones, not every one. Of roughly 130,000 clones in the sample, over 85% were seen once. The CDR3 runs 12 residues. V lost 5 bases to trimming and J lost 7 bases, with 9 bases between them. Germline-derived CDR1 and CDR2 are MNHEY and SVGAGI. The chain uses TRBV6-5 and TRBJ2-1; D tentatively fits TRBD1 or TRBD2 (6 bases each). This specimen consisted of CD4+ or CD8+ T cells sorted from blood, obtained in a trial of the OX40 agonist ivuxolimab. The source is an adult with an advanced solid tumor such as melanoma, head and neck, liver or kidney cancer. In DNA form, the CDR3 reads TGTGCCAGCAGTCGAGGGGGGAATGAGCAGTTCTTC. Protein sequence: CASSRGGNEQFF.